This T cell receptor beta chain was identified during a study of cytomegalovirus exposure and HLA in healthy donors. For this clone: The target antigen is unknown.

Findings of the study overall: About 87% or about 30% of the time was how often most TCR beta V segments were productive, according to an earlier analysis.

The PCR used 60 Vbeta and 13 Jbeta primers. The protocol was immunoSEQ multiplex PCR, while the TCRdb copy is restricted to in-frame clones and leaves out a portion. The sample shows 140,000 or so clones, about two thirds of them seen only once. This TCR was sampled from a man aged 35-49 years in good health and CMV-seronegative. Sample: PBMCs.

Written as DNA, the CDR3 is TGTGCCAGCAGCCCCGGGGGCGGGGAGGGTGAAAAACTGTTTTTT. Protein product: CASSPGGGEGEKLFF. The chain uses TRBV5-6 and TRBJ1-4, with D possibly matching TRBD1 (6 bases). Trimming removed 4 bases from V and 7 bases from J, with 17 bases in between. Germline V gives CDR1 SGHDT, CDR2 YYEEEE. The CDR3 is 15 amino acids.